This paragraph reports one TCR beta chain. The sample originates from a study of blood T cell repertoires in COVID-19. Profiled with immunoSEQ multiplex PCR; TCRdb holds only in-frame clones, not every one. Of around 230,000 clones listed, 85% to 90% are singletons. Trimming removed 0 bases from V and 12 bases from J, with 16 bases in between. This CDR3 region has 15 residues. Germline V gene lookup returns CDR1 SGHRS and CDR2 YFSETQ. Sequencing was performed on peripheral blood. The V gene is TRBV5-1, the J gene TRBJ1-6, with a tentative D call TRBD1 (5 bases). This TCR was recovered from a man aged 50-60 years with COVID-19, enrolled during active disease. The chain's CDR3 is CASSLAGGELEPLHF. CDR3 nucleotides: TGCGCCAGCAGCTTGGCCGGGGGGGAGCTCGAACCCCTCCACTTT. Supplemented by reference TRBV5-1 and TRBJ1-6, the full variable domain reads KAGVTQTPRYLIKTRGQQVTLSCSPISGHRSVSWYQQTPGQGLQFLFEYFSETQRNKGNFPGRFSGRQFSNSRSEMNVSTLELGDSALYLCASSLAGGELEPLHFGNGTRLTVT.